This T cell receptor (beta chain) was obtained from a study of T cells in Graves' hyperthyroidism and ophthalmopathy. Findings and limits, study-wide: A 13 V-J model separated ophthalmopathy from stable hyperthyroidism.

TCR beta CDR3 region amplification was performed from RNA transcripts. Researchers ran a first-round RT-PCR on the TCR CDR3 using the HTBI primer set. TCRdb redid the calling of the multiplex PCR reads with MiXCR, one entry per CDR3 protein. Counted here are roughly 40,000 distinct CDR3 sequences, 52% occurring once; the ten biggest clones make up roughly 15%. This CDR3 spans 15 amino acids. Germline assignment: CDR1 SGHRS and CDR2 YFSETQ. V gave up 9 bases and J gave up 6 bases; unmatched junction bases: 15. Every diagnosis used clinical symptoms, serum thyroxine and TRAb, thyroid ultrasound and orbital computed tomography. Notes on this clonotype: Its antigen is undetermined.

The rearrangement uses TRBV5-1 and TRBJ2-1; the match to TRBD2 covers 7 bases. The sequence came from a man in his forties or fifties with Graves' ophthalmopathy. The specimen was blood. CDR3 residues: CAIKSGTPTSNEQFF. In nucleotides, the CDR3 is TGCGCCATCAAAAGCGGGACCCCTACATCCAATGAGCAGTTCTTC. The whole variable domain, remainder taken from reference TRBV5-1 and TRBJ2-1, is KAGVTQTPRYLIKTRGQQVTLSCSPISGHRSVSWYQQTPGQGLQFLFEYFSETQRNKGNFPGRFSGRQFSNSRSEMNVSTLELGDSALYLCAIKSGTPTSNEQFFGPGTRLTVL.